This T cell receptor (beta chain) was captured by sequencing in a study of STAT5B mutations in CD4+ large granular lymphocyte leukemia. For the study at large: CD8+ depletion followed by anti-CD4 microbead selection was applied to cryopreserved cells.

Germline V gene lookup returns CDR1 MDHEN and CDR2 SYDVKM. CDR3 length equals 14 residues. Trimming left V 2 bases short and J 4 bases short, with 11 bases between. Profiled with immunoSEQ multiplex PCR; TCRdb holds only in-frame clones, not every one. The table includes 1,500 to 2,000 clones, 77% detected once. The chain links TRBV28 to TRBJ1-2; no reliable D call. This TCR was recovered from a woman aged 70-85 years with CD4+ T-cell large granular lymphocyte leukemia. The specimen was PBMCs. The CDR3 DNA is TGTGCCAGCAGTTTACTGGGAAACAGCTATGGCTACACCTTC. It yields the protein CASSLLGNSYGYTF.